One sample yielded the 7 T cell receptor beta chains listed below, sequenced in a study of blood T cell repertoires in COVID-19. Sequencing was performed with immunoSEQ multiplex PCR; in TCRdb, only in-frame clones are kept and a portion is missing. The table has roughly 100,000 clones, 75% to 90% seen once. The sample comprised peripheral blood. All receptors come from a human donor in a cohort sampled during active or convalescent COVID-19.

This clone was recorded once. The gene calls are TRBV30 and TRBJ1-6, with D possibly being TRBD1 (6 bases). V lost 6 bases, J lost 0 bases, and 15 bases lay in between. The CDR3 extends over 16 amino acids. Per germline, CDR1 GTSNPN and CDR2 SVGIG (reference sequence). The CDR3 DNA sequence: TGTGCCTGCGGGGCGCAGGGGACCTCCTATAATTCACCCCTCCACTTT. This codes for CACGAQGTSYNSPLHF.

The genes are TRBV10-2 and TRBJ2-3; 11 bases match TRBD2. CDR3 length: 15 residues. The ends lost 6 bases at V and 0 bases at J; junction bases unmatched: 2. From germline, CDR1 is WSHSY and CDR2 SAAADI. The CDR3 nucleotides are TGCGCCAGCAGGACTAGCGGGGAGAGCACAGATACGCAGTATTTT. Translating it yields CASRTSGESTDTQYF.

The V gene is TRBV18, the J gene TRBJ1-6; 8 bases map to TRBD1. The J segment lost 10 bases and the V segment lost 6 bases, leaving 8 bases of the junction unmatched. CDR1 and CDR2 from the germline V gene are KGHSH and LQKENI. The CDR3 loop spans 14 amino acids. The CDR3 bases are TGTGCCAGCTCGCCGGACAGGGAAGGATCACCCCTCCACTTT. It codes for CASSPDREGSPLHF.

The chain links TRBV5-5 to TRBJ2-2, with 11 positions matching TRBD1. Germline V lookup: CDR1 SGHKS, CDR2 YYEKEE (reference sequence). This CDR3 is built from 16 residues. With 0 bases clipped from V and 6 bases from J, the junction kept 4 bases outside the gene matches. Here the CDR3 reads CASSLGGTGGSGELFF. CDR3 nucleotide sequence: TGTGCCAGCAGCTTGGGCGGGACAGGGGGGTCCGGGGAGCTGTTTTTT.

This chain uses TRBV24-1 with TRBJ2-1; D is perhaps TRBD1 (6 bases). Germline lookup yields CDR1 KGHDR and CDR2 SFDVKD. The V end lost 5 bases, the J end lost 0 bases, and 7 bases lay between the germline ends. The CDR3 totals 14 residues. CDR3 sequence (DNA): TGTGCCACCAGTGGAGGGGGCTCCTACAATGAGCAGTTCTTC. This encodes CATSGGGSYNEQFF.

The CDR3 spells CASSPTGTSNQPQHF. The CDR3 DNA reads as TGTGCCAGCAGCCCCACAGGGACTAGCAATCAGCCCCAGCATTTT. The V call is TRBV7-9, the J call TRBJ1-5, with a weak D call TRBD1 (6 bases). From germline, CDR1 is SEHNR and CDR2 FQNEAQ (reference sequence). V lost 5 bases and J 0 bases, leaving 11 bases between the germline ends. CDR3 size: 15 residues.

This chain uses TRBV12-3 or TRBV12-4 with TRBJ1-1; 7 nucleotides agree with TRBD1. The CDR3 loop spans 13 amino acids. J lost 1 base, V lost 4 bases, and 0 bases had no gene match. CDR3 loop: CASSYRGNTEAFF. In DNA, the CDR3 is TGTGCCAGCAGTTACAGGGGGAACACTGAAGCTTTCTTT.